This T cell receptor (beta chain) was recovered during a study of T cell responses to AZD1222 COVID-19 vaccine. A word on this clone: Its antigen is not known.

Sequenced by immunoSEQ multiplex PCR; TCRdb stores in-frame clones only, minus some. The profile shows more than 120,000 clones, roughly nine tenths of them singletons. V dropped 4 bases and J dropped 0 bases, with 9 bases sitting between them. Germline V gene data show CDR1 as MNHEY and CDR2 as SVGAGI. The CDR3 is 14 amino acids. Points from the study as a whole: Spike regions recognized by vaccine-associated CD4 TCRs spanned the protein, led by 160-218 and 743-854.

Sequenced material: peripheral blood, taken 28 days after the second AZD1222 dose. The genes are TRBV6-5 and TRBJ1-1; a possible D gene is TRBD1 (6 bases). The sequence came from an adult who received the AZD1222 COVID-19 vaccine. CDR3 protein: CASSLDSMNTEAFF. CDR3 sequence (DNA): TGTGCCAGCAGTTTGGACAGCATGAACACTGAAGCTTTCTTT.